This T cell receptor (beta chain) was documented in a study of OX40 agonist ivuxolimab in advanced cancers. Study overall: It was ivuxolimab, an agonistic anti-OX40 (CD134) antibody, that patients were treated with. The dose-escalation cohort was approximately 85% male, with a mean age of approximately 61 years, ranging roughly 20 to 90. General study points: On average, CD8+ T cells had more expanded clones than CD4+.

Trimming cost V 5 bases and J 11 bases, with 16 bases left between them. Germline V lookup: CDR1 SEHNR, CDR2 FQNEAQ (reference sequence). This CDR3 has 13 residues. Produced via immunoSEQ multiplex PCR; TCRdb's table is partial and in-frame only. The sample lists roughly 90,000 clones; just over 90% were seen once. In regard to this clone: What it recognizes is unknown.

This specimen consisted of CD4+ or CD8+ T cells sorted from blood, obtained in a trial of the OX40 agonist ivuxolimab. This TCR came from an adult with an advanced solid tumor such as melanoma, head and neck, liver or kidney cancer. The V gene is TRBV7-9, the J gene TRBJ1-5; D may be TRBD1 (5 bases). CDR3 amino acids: CASSLTTGGAQHF. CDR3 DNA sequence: TGTGCCAGCAGCCTAACAACAGGCGGGGCCCAGCATTTT.